This passage covers 14 T cell receptor beta chains from one sample sequenced in a study of response to subunit inactivated influenza vaccine. TCRdb used MiXCR to reprocess the RT-PCR reads, holding one entry per CDR3 protein. This sample has about 540,000 distinct CDR3 sequences, with about 15% found just once. The input for sequencing was PBMCs from blood, taken 11 to 12 days after vaccination. These receptors were taken from a man over 45 who received an inactivated influenza vaccine.

The rearrangement joins TRBV5-1 to TRBJ1-1; D is unresolved. The V end was cut by 2 bases, the J end by 6 bases, with 5 bases between. Per germline, CDR1 SGHRS and CDR2 YFSETQ. The CDR3 is made up of 11 amino acids. CDR3 coding DNA: TGCGCCAGCAGCTTCAGGCCTGAAGCTTTCTTT. Translation: CASSFRPEAFF.

V usage is TRBV24-1 and J usage is TRBJ2-2; D might be TRBD1 (6 bases). Deletions cut 7 bases from V and 4 bases from J, with 15 bases between. Germline V lookup: CDR1 KGHDR, CDR2 SFDVKD. This CDR3 contains 15 residues. The CDR3 coding sequence is TGTGCCACCAGGGGGCCCCAGGGGAGCACCGGGGAGCTGTTTTTT. It yields the protein CATRGPQGSTGELFF.

This clonotype was observed many times. The chain has TRBV3-1 and TRBJ2-3; 11 positions agree with TRBD1. This CDR3 is 16 amino acids long. Germline trimming cut 3 bases from V and 5 bases from J; bases unmatched to any gene: 7. Looked up from germline, CDR1 is LGHDT and CDR2 is YNNKEL (reference sequence). In nucleotides, the CDR3 is TGTGCCAGCAGCCAGCCCGGGACAGGGGGGAAAGATACGCAGTATTTT. It codes for CASSQPGTGGKDTQYF.

This rearrangement joins TRBV27 to TRBJ2-1; 14 bases line up with TRBD2. This CDR3 comprises 16 residues. Trimming removed 6 bases from V and 6 bases from J; junction bases left unmatched: 7. Germline CDR1 reads MNHEY; CDR2 reads SMNVEV (reference sequence). The CDR3 nucleotides are TGTGCCAGCAGGCGACCGGGACTAGCGGGAGTCAATGAGCAGTTCTTC. Protein: CASRRPGLAGVNEQFF.

This chain links TRBV29-1 with TRBJ1-2; D possibly corresponds to TRBD1 (6 bases). Trimming removed 3 bases from V and 1 base from J, with 12 bases in between. The V gene's germline CDR1 is SQVTM and CDR2 ANQGSEA. The CDR3 spans 14 residues. CDR3 sequence: CSVEGGPRNYGYTF. As DNA, the CDR3 is TGCAGCGTTGAGGGGGGGCCCCGTAACTATGGCTACACCTTC. The full variable domain, its missing parts supplied by reference TRBV29-1 and TRBJ1-2, is SAVISQKPSRDICQRGTSLTIQCQVDSQVTMMFWYRQQPGQSLTLIATANQGSEATYESGFVIDKFPISRPNLTFSTLTVSNMSPEDSSIYLCSVEGGPRNYGYTFGSGTRLTVV.

This clonotype was counted ten times or more. The rearrangement uses TRBV4-3 and TRBJ2-1; 7 nucleotides align to TRBD2. From germline, CDR1 is LGHNA and CDR2 YSLEER. The CDR3 loop spans 15 amino acids. J lost 4 bases, V lost 5 bases, and 8 bases had no gene match. The DNA for the CDR3 is TGCGCCAGCAGCGAAGTGGGAGGGCCGTACAATGAGCAGTTCTTC. The encoded protein is CASSEVGGPYNEQFF.

This clonotype occurred a few times. The chain uses TRBV6-5 and TRBJ1-1; D gene ambiguous. Germline CDR1 reads MNHEY; CDR2 reads SVGAGI. V lost 0 bases and J 4 bases, leaving 9 bases between the germline ends. The CDR3 length is 14 residues. The CDR3 reads CASSYSPWGTEAFF. In nucleotides, the CDR3 is TGTGCCAGCAGTTACTCACCTTGGGGCACTGAAGCTTTCTTT.

The chain employs TRBV11-2 and TRBJ2-7, with D tentatively TRBD1 (6 bases). V lost 5 bases and J 3 bases, leaving 14 bases between the germline ends. Looked up from germline, CDR1 is SGHAT and CDR2 is FQNNGV. This CDR3 is built from 14 residues. The CDR3 is CASSKSGTSYEQYF. The CDR3 region has the DNA TGTGCCAGCAGCAAATCCGGGACAAGCTACGAGCAGTACTTC.

This clonotype appeared many times. V usage is TRBV20-1 and J usage is TRBJ2-7; D not certain. This CDR3 is built from 13 residues. In germline, CDR1 is DFQATT, CDR2 SNEGSKA (reference sequence). The V gene lost 0 bases and the J gene lost 2 bases, with 8 bases spanning the gap. The CDR3: CSARDLRTYEQYF. DNA for the CDR3: TGCAGTGCTAGAGATTTGAGAACCTACGAGCAGTACTTC.

This clonotype has more than one count but fewer than ten. The chain is built from TRBV6-2 or TRBV6-3 and TRBJ1-1; 8 bases match TRBD1. With V trimmed by 6 bases and J by 1 base, 13 bases remained unmatched. Germline lookup yields CDR1 MNHEY and CDR2 SVGEGT. The CDR3 sequence is 17 residues long. The CDR3 DNA sequence: TGTGCCAGCAGACAATATCGCGCCGGGACAGGGAACACTGAAGCTTTCTTT. Residues: CASRQYRAGTGNTEAFF.

This clonotype was seen only a few times. The chain has TRBV20-1 and TRBJ1-3; a weak D match, TRBD1 (5 bases). The CDR3 has 14 amino acids. Germline V lookup: CDR1 DFQATT, CDR2 SNEGSKA (reference sequence). V was clipped by 0 bases and J by 3 bases, with 9 bases between them. This CDR3 is CSAREGHVGNTIYF. CDR3 sequence (DNA): TGCAGTGCTAGAGAAGGACATGTTGGAAACACCATATATTTT.

This chain connects TRBV11-2 to TRBJ2-4, with TRBD2 as a possible D gene (7 bases). Per germline, CDR1 SGHAT and CDR2 FQNNGV. Trimming shortened V by 5 bases and J by 4 bases, and 21 bases separated the two germline ends. The CDR3 is 17 residues long. DNA for the CDR3: TGTGCCAGCAGCCAGATGGGGGGCACCGGGGGGAAAAACATTCAGTACTTC. Translated: CASSQMGGTGGKNIQYF.

This clonotype occurred a few times. V gene TRBV7-2 combines with J gene TRBJ2-1; 10 nucleotides agree with TRBD2. After removal of 3 bases from V and 9 bases from J, the junction contained 8 bases not matched to a gene. Germline V gives CDR1 SGHTA, CDR2 FQGNSA. CDR3 length equals 15 residues. As DNA, the CDR3 is TGTGCCAGCAGCTTGGCTAGCGGGAGCGGGGGTGAGCAGTTCTTC. It yields the protein CASSLASGSGGEQFF.

The J gene is TRBJ1-1, the V gene TRBV20-1; D gene ambiguous. Germline V gives CDR1 DFQATT, CDR2 SNEGSKA (reference sequence). V was cut by 5 bases and J by 3 bases, with 13 bases left in between. This CDR3 is built from 13 residues. CDR3 sequence: CSAEASLDTEAFF. The CDR3 DNA reads as TGCAGTGCTGAGGCTTCGCTTGACACTGAAGCTTTCTTT.